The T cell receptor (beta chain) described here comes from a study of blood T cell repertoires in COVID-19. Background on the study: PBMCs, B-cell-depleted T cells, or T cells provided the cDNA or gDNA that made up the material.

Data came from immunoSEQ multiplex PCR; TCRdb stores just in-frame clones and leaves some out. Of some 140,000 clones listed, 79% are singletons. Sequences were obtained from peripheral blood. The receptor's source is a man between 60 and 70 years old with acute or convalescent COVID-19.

The CDR3 region is CSASPENTEAFF. The DNA of the CDR3 is TGCAGTGCTAGTCCAGAGAACACTGAAGCTTTCTTT. V usage is TRBV20-1 and J usage is TRBJ1-1; D is unclear. CDR3 length: 12 residues. Germline-derived CDR1 and CDR2 are DFQATT and SNEGSKA (reference sequence). Trimming took 3 bases from V and 1 from J, leaving 6 bases between them.